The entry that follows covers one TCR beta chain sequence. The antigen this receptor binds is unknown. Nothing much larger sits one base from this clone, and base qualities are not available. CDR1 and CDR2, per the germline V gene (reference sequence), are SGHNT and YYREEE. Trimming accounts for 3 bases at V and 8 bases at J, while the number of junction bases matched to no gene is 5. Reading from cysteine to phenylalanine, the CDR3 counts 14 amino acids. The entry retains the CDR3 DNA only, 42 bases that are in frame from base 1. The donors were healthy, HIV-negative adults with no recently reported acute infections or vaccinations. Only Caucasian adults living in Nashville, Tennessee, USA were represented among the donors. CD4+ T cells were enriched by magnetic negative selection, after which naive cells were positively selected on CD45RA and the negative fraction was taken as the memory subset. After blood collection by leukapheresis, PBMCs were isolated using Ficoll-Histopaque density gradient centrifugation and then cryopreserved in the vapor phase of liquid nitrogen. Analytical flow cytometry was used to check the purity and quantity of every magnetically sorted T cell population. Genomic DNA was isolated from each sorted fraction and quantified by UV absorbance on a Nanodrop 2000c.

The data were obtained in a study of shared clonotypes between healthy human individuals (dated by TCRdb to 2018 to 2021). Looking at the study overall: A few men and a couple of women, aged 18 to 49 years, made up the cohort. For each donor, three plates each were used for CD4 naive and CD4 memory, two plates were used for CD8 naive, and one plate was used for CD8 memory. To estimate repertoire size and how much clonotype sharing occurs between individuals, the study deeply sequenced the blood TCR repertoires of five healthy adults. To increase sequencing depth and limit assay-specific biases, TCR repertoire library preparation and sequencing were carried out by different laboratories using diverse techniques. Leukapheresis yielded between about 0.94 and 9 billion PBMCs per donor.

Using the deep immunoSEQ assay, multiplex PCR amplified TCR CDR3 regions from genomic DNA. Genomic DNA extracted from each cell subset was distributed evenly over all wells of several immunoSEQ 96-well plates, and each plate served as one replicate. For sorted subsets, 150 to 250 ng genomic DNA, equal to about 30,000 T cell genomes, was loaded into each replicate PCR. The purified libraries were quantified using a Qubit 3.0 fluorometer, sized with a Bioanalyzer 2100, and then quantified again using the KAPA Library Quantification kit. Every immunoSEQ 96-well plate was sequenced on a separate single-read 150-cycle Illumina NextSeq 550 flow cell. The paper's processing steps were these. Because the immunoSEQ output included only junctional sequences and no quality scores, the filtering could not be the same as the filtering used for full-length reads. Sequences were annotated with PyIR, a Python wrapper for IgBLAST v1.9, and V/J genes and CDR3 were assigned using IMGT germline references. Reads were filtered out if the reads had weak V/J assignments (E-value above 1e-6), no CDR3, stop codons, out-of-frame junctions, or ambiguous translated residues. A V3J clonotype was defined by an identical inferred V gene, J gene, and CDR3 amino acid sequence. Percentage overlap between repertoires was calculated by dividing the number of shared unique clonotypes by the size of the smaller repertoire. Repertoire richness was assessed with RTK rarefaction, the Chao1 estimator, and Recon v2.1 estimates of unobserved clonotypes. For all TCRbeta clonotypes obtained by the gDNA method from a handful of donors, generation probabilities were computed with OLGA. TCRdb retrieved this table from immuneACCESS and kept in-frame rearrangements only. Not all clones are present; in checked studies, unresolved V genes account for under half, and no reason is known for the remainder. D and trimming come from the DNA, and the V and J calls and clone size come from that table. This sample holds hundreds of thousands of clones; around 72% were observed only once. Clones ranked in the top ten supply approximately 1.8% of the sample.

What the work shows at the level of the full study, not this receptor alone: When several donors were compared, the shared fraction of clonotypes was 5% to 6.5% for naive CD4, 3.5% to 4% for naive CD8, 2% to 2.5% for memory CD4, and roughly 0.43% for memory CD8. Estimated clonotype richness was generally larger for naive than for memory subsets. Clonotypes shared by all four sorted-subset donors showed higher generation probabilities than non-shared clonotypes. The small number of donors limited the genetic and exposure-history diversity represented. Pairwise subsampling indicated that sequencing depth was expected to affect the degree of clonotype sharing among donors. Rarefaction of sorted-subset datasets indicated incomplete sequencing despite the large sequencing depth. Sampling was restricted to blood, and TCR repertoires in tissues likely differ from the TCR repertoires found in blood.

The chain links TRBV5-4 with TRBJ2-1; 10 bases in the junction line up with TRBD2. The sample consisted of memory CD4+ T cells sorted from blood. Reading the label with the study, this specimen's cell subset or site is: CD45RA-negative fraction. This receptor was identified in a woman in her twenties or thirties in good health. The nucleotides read TGTGCCAGCAGCTCCACTAGCGGGGACGATGAGCAGTTCTTC. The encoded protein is CASSSTSGDDEQFF.